This T cell receptor (beta chain) came from a study of T-cell memory formation after mild COVID-19. Study-level background: Largely, the TCR clusters proved donor specific.

Using its own MiXCR run on the 5' RACE reads, TCRdb lists one record per CDR3 protein. This sample has 250,000 to 300,000 distinct CDR3 sequences, with around 16% found just once. Germline V gives CDR1 MDHEN, CDR2 SYDVKM. The CDR3 contains 16 residues. The V and J ends lost 5 bases and 7 bases respectively, with 22 bases between them. There are a few counts of this clonotype. The receptor was derived from a man aged 18-30 years who had mild COVID-19 (a few samples of this study predate the infection). Cell type and time point are not known. Sequencing was carried out using PBMCs or a T cell subset sorted from them (not recorded which). The chain links TRBV28 to TRBJ2-3, with a weak D call TRBD2 (7 bases). CDR3 sequence reads: CASSPLGAGVRYTQYF. Here the CDR3 DNA reads TGTGCCAGCAGTCCCCTGGGGGCGGGGGTCCGGTATACGCAGTATTTT.